This T cell receptor (beta chain) was captured by sequencing in a study of vaccination and CD4 T cells after COVID-19 (dated by TCRdb to between 2021 and 2024). A note on the overall study: SARS-CoV-2 positivity had been established in the convalescent patients by nasal swab PCR, and mild disease was recorded in about 9 of these patients and severe disease in one. Post-COVID blood samples from convalescent patients were collected a median of around 110 days after diagnosis, with a range of 35 to 161 days. The cultures were stimulated with overlapping spike peptide pools from SARS-CoV-2 and from the common cold coronaviruses HCoV-NL63, HCoV-OC43 and HCoV-229E. In the convalescent cohort there were six males and four females, among whom were two Hispanic individuals, seven Caucasians, two Asians and one multiracial person. Participants received two doses of either the Pfizer-BioNTech BNT162b2 vaccine (n=8) or the Moderna mRNA-1273 vaccine (n=2). Post-vaccine blood samples were taken a median of around 77 days after the second vaccine dose, with a range of about 13 to 250 days. Control cultures received a CEFX viral epitope pool as the positive control, an HIV-1 Nef peptide pool as the negative control, or no peptide. In roughly 10 COVID-19 convalescent patients and several infection-naive healthy vaccine recipients, the spike-specific CD4+ TCR repertoire before mRNA vaccination was compared with the repertoire after mRNA vaccination.

Library generation was performed with PCR. TCR sequencing of DNA from cultured CD4+ T cells used the Oncomine TCR Beta short-read assay at the Johns Hopkins FTIC core. Genomic DNA was extracted from the cultured CD4+ T cells with the QIAamp micro DNA kit. The Oncomine TCR Beta libraries from cultured CD4+ T cells were pooled using unique dual indexes and then sequenced on an Illumina iSeq 100. As for how the authors treated the data: Non-productive sequences were removed, and CDR3s not starting with C, not ending with F or W, or shorter than 7 amino acids were discarded. Antigen-specific clonotypes were identified using the MANAFEST web application through comparison of peptide-stimulated wells with reference and other culture wells. Positive clones required FDR below 0.05, an odds ratio above 5, and productive frequency above 0.1% in at least two of three replicate wells. Cross-reactive clonotypes were defined as significantly expanded in both SARS-CoV-2 spike wells and at least one common cold coronavirus spike condition. CDR3 homology was assessed with Levenshtein distances (stringdist) and unrooted phylogenetic trees (ape) in R version 3.6.1. The public sequencing data were trimmed at Q25 with fastp and processed into clonotypes with MiXCR by TCRdb, which kept only in-frame beta chains. Each entry merges the rows of one CDR3 protein and shows their most common DNA and genes. The V and J calls and clone size come from TCRdb's table, not from the authors' own analysis. The sample has 15,000 to 20,000 distinct CDR3 sequences on record, roughly 59% of them singletons. The ten largest clones represent more than 4% of the sample.

The paper's findings and limits, for the study overall: An increase in the median number of SARS-CoV-2-reactive clonotypes from 21 after infection to roughly 38 after vaccination was observed, but the change was not found to be significant. Only a relatively small number of convalescent patients were included in the study, and early timepoints following natural infection were not analyzed. Among the post-vaccine SARS-CoV-2-reactive clones in convalescent patients, a median about 89% showed up only after vaccination, which suggests vaccine-specific priming. Of the vaccine-specific clones found in convalescent patients, nearly all (304 of 307) were mono-reactive for SARS-CoV-2 spike instead of being cross-reactive with common cold coronaviruses.

The treatment or condition tag for this specimen amounts to: approximately 11-day PBMC culture with coronavirus spike peptide pools or control peptides (ViraFEST assay). The study used the ViraFEST assay, which expanded antigen-specific T cells with peptide pools and then identified expanded clonotypes by TCR sequencing. The convalescent patients' positive SARS-CoV-2 PCR tests were from March to December 2020, which was before the Alpha, Beta and Delta variants emerged in the United States. Each well held fewer than 2.5 million PBMCs cultured with approximately 9.1 ug/ml peptide pools in IMDM containing approximately 5% human AB serum and around 10 IU/ml IL-2. On days 3 and 7, half of the culture medium was replaced with fresh IL-2-containing medium. After around 11 days of culture, CD4+ T cells were isolated by negative selection using the EasySep CD4+ T cell isolation kit. PBMCs were separated from whole blood using Ficoll-Paque Plus gradient centrifugation and then either used fresh or cryopreserved at -140C. Triplicate wells were generally used for each culture condition.

The CDR3 goes from the cysteine to the phenylalanine over 14 residues. Of all the DNA, just the CDR3 is kept, 42 bases in frame from base 1. The germline V gene (reference sequence) sets CDR1 to DFQATT and CDR2 to SNEGSKA. V was cut back by 1 base and J by 7 bases, leaving a gap of 14 bases between them. As regards this clonotype: No antigen is known for it. No base qualities exist here, and no much larger clone lies one base off it.

This TCR derives from a human donor who had recovered from COVID-19. Recombination linked TRBV20-1 to TRBJ1-5, with TRBD1 as a weak D call on 6 bases. This sample comprised CD4+ T cells from blood, cultured in vitro, obtained after SARS-CoV-2 vaccination. The sequenced DNA is TGCAGTGCTAGAGGGGTCGGGGGGGCCCAGCCCCAGCATTTT. Its amino acids are CSARGVGGAQPQHF.